A selection of T cell receptor beta chains follows, all from one sample in a study of blood T cell repertoires in COVID-19. The repertoire was sequenced with immunoSEQ multiplex PCR; TCRdb's copy has only in-frame clones and lacks some. The table records fewer than 600,000 clones, roughly 87% of them present only once. Sequencing input: peripheral blood. These receptors originate from a man between 18 and 29 years old with COVID-19, enrolled during active disease. Each CDR3 is given with its conserved first and last residue. The order of the fields is V gene, J gene, clone size, D gene, CDR3 protein, CDR3 DNA. A D gene is named only where the DNA matches it firmly. Rows give clone size only sometimes, using once, few, many, or a class for an expanded clone.

>TRBV5-1|TRBJ2-3|NA|NA
CASGAGITDTQYF
TGCGCCAGTGGGGCGGGGATCACAGATACGCAGTATTTT
>TRBV7-3|TRBJ2-3|NA|NA
CASSMAGRTDTQYF
TGTGCCAGCAGCATGGCAGGGAGGACAGATACGCAGTATTTT
>TRBV7-8|TRBJ1-5|NA|NA
CASSEGVRPQHF
TGTGCCAGCAGCGAGGGGGTCCGGCCCCAGCATTTT
>TRBV19|TRBJ2-7|NA|TRBD2
CASSAGGLLDF
TGTGCCAGCAGTGCGGGGGGACTACTAGACTTC
>TRBV5-1|TRBJ1-1|NA|NA
CASSLGQQMNTEAFF
TGCGCCAGCAGCTTGGGACAGCAGATGAACACTGAAGCTTTCTTT
>TRBV5-5|TRBJ1-2|NA|NA
CASSLEAYGYTF
TGTGCCAGCAGCTTGGAAGCGTATGGCTACACCTTC
>TRBV2|TRBJ2-7|few|NA
CASTPAGMTYEQYF
TGTGCCAGCACCCCAGCCGGGATGACCTACGAGCAGTACTTC
>TRBV2|TRBJ1-1|NA|TRBD1
CASRVDRVGTEAFF
TGTGCCAGCAGAGTTGACAGGGTCGGCACTGAAGCTTTCTTT
>TRBV7-2|TRBJ2-1|NA|NA
CASSLSRELHNEQFF
TGTGCCAGCAGCTTAAGTCGGGAGCTTCACAATGAGCAGTTCTTC
>TRBV5-4|TRBJ2-7|NA|TRBD1
CASSDKTGVSPYEQYF
TGTGCCAGCAGCGATAAGACAGGGGTATCTCCCTACGAGCAGTACTTC
>TRBV2|TRBJ2-3|NA|NA
CASSREGAADTQYF
TGTGCCAGCAGCAGGGAAGGGGCGGCAGATACGCAGTATTTT
>TRBV15|TRBJ2-5|NA|NA
CATSRGGGVEETQYF
TGTGCCACCAGCAGGGGGGGTGGAGTCGAAGAGACCCAGTACTTC
>TRBV5-1|TRBJ1-6|NA|TRBD1
CASSLRTGSNSPLHF
TGCGCCAGCAGCTTACGGACAGGGAGTAATTCACCCCTCCACTTT
>TRBV19|TRBJ2-1|NA|NA
CASSPGAGTYNEQFF
TGTGCCAGTAGTCCGGGCGCGGGGACGTACAATGAGCAGTTCTTC
>TRBV19|TRBJ1-5|NA|NA
CASKGRSNQPQHF
TGTGCCAGTAAGGGGAGGAGCAATCAGCCCCAGCATTTT
>TRBV2|TRBJ2-6|NA|NA
CARQVSGANVLTF
TGTGCCAGACAGGTCTCTGGGGCCAACGTCCTGACTTTC
>TRBV24-1|TRBJ1-6|NA|TRBD1
CASYRGENSPLHF
TGTGCCTCATACAGGGGAGAGAATTCACCCCTCCACTTT
>TRBV5-1|TRBJ1-1|NA|NA
CASSLSGRLGVNTEAFF
TGCGCCAGCAGCTTGTCAGGGAGGCTCGGGGTGAACACTGAAGCTTTCTTT
>TRBV9|TRBJ2-1|NA|NA
CASSVAGDAEQFF
TGTGCCAGCAGCGTAGCGGGTGACGCTGAGCAGTTCTTC
>TRBV6-5|TRBJ1-2|NA|NA
CASRFRDYGYTF
TGTGCCAGCAGATTCCGGGACTATGGCTACACCTTC
>TRBV5-1|TRBJ1-6|NA|TRBD1
CASSRDSDSPLHF
TGCGCCAGCAGCAGGGACAGCGATTCACCCCTCCACTTT
>TRBV27|TRBJ2-7|NA|NA
CASSRDGRQASSYEQYF
TGTGCCAGCAGCCGGGACGGTCGACAGGCGAGCTCCTACGAGCAGTACTTC
>TRBV7-2|TRBJ2-1|NA|TRBD2
CASSRTSGAHNEQFF
TGTGCCAGCAGCCGGACTAGCGGGGCCCACAATGAGCAGTTCTTC
>TRBV15|TRBJ1-5|NA|NA
CATSRDLGGYSNQPQHF
TGTGCCACCAGCAGAGATCTTGGGGGGTATAGCAATCAGCCCCAGCATTTT
>TRBV4-1|TRBJ1-4|NA|TRBD1
CASSQVVGGGEKLFF
TGCGCCAGCAGCCAAGTCGTAGGGGGCGGGGAAAAACTGTTTTTT
>TRBV6-5|TRBJ2-3|NA|TRBD2
CASSYWAGGGTDTQYF
TGTGCCAGCAGTTACTGGGCGGGAGGGGGCACAGATACGCAGTATTTT
>TRBV5-1|TRBJ2-1|NA|TRBD1
CASSLGQTGDEQFF
TGCGCCAGCAGCTTGGGGCAGACAGGGGATGAGCAGTTCTTC
>TRBV7-9|TRBJ2-7|once|NA
CASSLAGRGVFEQYF
TGTGCCAGCAGCTTAGCGGGCAGGGGTGTTTTTGAGCAGTACTTC
>TRBV2|TRBJ2-1|NA|TRBD1
CASGQGTGVGEQFF
TGTGCCAGCGGCCAAGGGACAGGGGTCGGTGAGCAGTTCTTC
>TRBV19|TRBJ1-1|NA|NA
CASSKRHLSMLNTEAFF
TGTGCCAGTAGTAAAAGACACCTCTCCATGCTGAACACTGAAGCTTTCTTT
>TRBV10-1|TRBJ2-3|NA|NA
CASSAFTSTDTQYF
TGCGCCAGCAGTGCTTTTACTAGCACAGATACGCAGTATTTT
>TRBV29-1|TRBJ1-3|NA|NA
CSVSDSSGNTIYF
TGCAGCGTTTCGGACAGCTCTGGAAACACCATATATTTT
>TRBV7-9|TRBJ2-3|NA|NA
CASSREGGDTQYF
TGTGCCAGCAGCCGCGAGGGTGGAGATACGCAGTATTTT
>TRBV2|TRBJ1-1|few|NA
CASARDRDTEAFF
TGTGCCAGCGCCAGGGATAGGGACACTGAAGCTTTCTTT
>TRBV5-5|TRBJ1-1|NA|TRBD1
CASIAWGTAEAFF
TGTGCCAGCATCGCTTGGGGGACAGCTGAAGCTTTCTTT
>TRBV10-1|TRBJ2-5|NA|TRBD2
CASSGASGGAKETQYF
TGCGCCAGCAGTGGAGCTAGCGGGGGAGCTAAAGAGACCCAGTACTTC
>TRBV2|TRBJ2-7|NA|TRBD2
CASRPGLDYEQYF
TGTGCCAGCAGACCGGGACTAGATTACGAGCAGTACTTC
>TRBV12-3/TRBV12-4|TRBJ2-7|NA|NA
CASSFGSYEQYF
TGTGCCAGCAGTTTCGGGTCCTACGAGCAGTACTTC
>TRBV29-1|TRBJ2-1|NA|TRBD2
CSVEDSSGSRLEQFF
TGCAGCGTTGAAGATTCTAGCGGGTCGCGTCTTGAGCAGTTCTTC
>TRBV25-1|TRBJ2-1|NA|NA
CASSESQSASTNEQFF
TGTGCCAGCAGTGAATCTCAGAGCGCTTCGACGAATGAGCAGTTCTTC
>TRBV7-6|TRBJ2-5|NA|TRBD2
CASSPVSGGARPQETQYF
TGTGCCAGCAGCCCCGTTAGCGGGGGGGCAAGACCCCAAGAGACCCAGTACTTC
>TRBV9|TRBJ1-4|NA|TRBD1
CASSLTGMDEKLFF
TGTGCCAGCAGTCTGACAGGGATGGATGAAAAACTGTTTTTT
>TRBV13|TRBJ2-1|NA|TRBD2
CASSFTRGLATDEQFF
TGTGCCAGCAGCTTTACCCGGGGACTAGCGACCGATGAGCAGTTCTTC
>TRBV5-1|TRBJ2-2|NA|NA
CASSSTSWTGELFF
TGCGCCAGCAGCTCGACTAGTTGGACCGGGGAGCTGTTTTTT
>TRBV7-6|TRBJ2-7|once|TRBD2
CASSPKTEAGGGEQYF
TGTGCCAGCAGCCCGAAGACGGAAGCGGGAGGGGGCGAGCAGTACTTC
>TRBV25-1|TRBJ2-1|NA|TRBD1
CASSAARTGSYNEQFF
TGTGCCAGCAGTGCCGCAAGGACAGGTTCCTACAATGAGCAGTTCTTC
>TRBV6-1|TRBJ2-3|NA|TRBD2
CASSETSGGRDTQYF
TGTGCCAGCAGTGAGACTAGCGGGGGTCGGGATACGCAGTATTTT
>TRBV5-4|TRBJ2-3|NA|TRBD1
CASSSRQGRTDTQYF
TGTGCCAGCAGCTCCAGACAGGGCCGCACAGATACGCAGTATTTT